The rows below give T cell receptor beta chains drawn from one sample of a study of tumor-infiltrating lymphocytes in localized non-small cell lung cancer. Sequenced by immunoSEQ multiplex PCR; TCRdb stores in-frame clones only, minus some. Of 15,000 or so clones in the sample, around 85% were seen once. The sequenced material came from uninvolved lung tissue not adjacent to the tumor. Receptors were obtained from a human donor with non-small cell lung cancer. Both conserved end residues are part of each CDR3. Fields, in order: V gene, J gene, CDR3 length, D gene, clone size, CDR3 DNA, CDR3 protein. A D gene is named only where the DNA matches it firmly. The size entry is marked missing in some rows and otherwise reads once, few, many or a size class.

V: TRBV6-5
J: TRBJ1-3
length: 15
D: .
size: .
DNA: TGTGCCAGCGGCCGTGCACAGGGAACCGGAAACACCATATATTTT
CDR3: CASGRAQGTGNTIYF

V: TRBV4-2
J: TRBJ2-5
length: 16
D: TRBD2
size: .
DNA: TGTGCCAGCAGCCAAGATGCTTCGGGAGGGCCGGAGACCCAGTACTTC
CDR3: CASSQDASGGPETQYF

V: TRBV5-4
J: TRBJ1-1
length: 12
D: .
size: .
DNA: TGTGCCAGCAGCCCGGGTTTCACTGAAGCTTTCTTT
CDR3: CASSPGFTEAFF

V: TRBV5-1
J: TRBJ2-5
length: 14
D: .
size: .
DNA: TGCGCCAGCACAAAAGACGGTTACCAAGAGACCCAGTACTTC
CDR3: CASTKDGYQETQYF

V: TRBV27
J: TRBJ2-7
length: 13
D: .
size: once
DNA: TGTGCCAGCAGTGAATCGGACAGTACAGAGCAGTACTTC
CDR3: CASSESDSTEQYF

V: TRBV2
J: TRBJ1-2
length: 14
D: TRBD1
size: few
DNA: TGTGCCAGCAGTGAGAGGGACAGGGGTGGTAGCTACACCTTC
CDR3: CASSERDRGGSYTF

V: TRBV11-3
J: TRBJ2-3
length: 12
D: .
size: .
DNA: TGTGCCAGCAGCTTAGCAGGCCATACGCAGTATTTT
CDR3: CASSLAGHTQYF

V: TRBV5-1
J: TRBJ1-3
length: 14
D: .
size: .
DNA: TGCGCCAGCAGCTTGGGCGACTCTGGAAACACCATATATTTT
CDR3: CASSLGDSGNTIYF

V: TRBV2
J: TRBJ1-5
length: 16
D: .
size: .
DNA: TGTGCCAGCAGTGAAAGTACGGGGGCTGGCAATCAGCCCCAGCATTTT
CDR3: CASSESTGAGNQPQHF

V: TRBV30
J: TRBJ1-3
length: 16
D: TRBD1
size: .
DNA: TGTGCCTGGAGTTCGAACGGACAGGACGATGGAAACACCATATATTTT
CDR3: CAWSSNGQDDGNTIYF

V: TRBV5-4
J: TRBJ2-7
length: 13
D: TRBD1
size: .
DNA: TGTGCCAGCAGCTTGGAACAGGGGTACGAGCAGTACTTC
CDR3: CASSLEQGYEQYF

V: TRBV11-2
J: TRBJ2-3
length: 12
D: .
size: .
DNA: TGTGCCAGCAGCTCGGAATCCAATACGCAGTATTTT
CDR3: CASSSESNTQYF

V: TRBV2
J: TRBJ1-5
length: 15
D: .
size: once
DNA: TGTGCCAGCAGTGAAGCCGGGGGCGGCAATCAGCCCCAGCATTTT
CDR3: CASSEAGGGNQPQHF

V: TRBV9
J: TRBJ1-5
length: 15
D: .
size: .
DNA: TGTGCCAGCAGCGTAGACGGGGTAGGCAATCAGCCCCAGCATTTT
CDR3: CASSVDGVGNQPQHF

V: TRBV5-1
J: TRBJ2-5
length: 13
D: .
size: .
DNA: TGCGCCAGCAGCTTGGCAGGGCTGGAGACCCAGTACTTC
CDR3: CASSLAGLETQYF

V: TRBV29-1
J: TRBJ1-2
length: 13
D: TRBD1
size: .
DNA: TGCAGCGTTGGAGGCTGGACAGGGGACGGCTACACCTTC
CDR3: CSVGGWTGDGYTF

V: TRBV7-8
J: TRBJ2-7
length: 14
D: TRBD2
size: .
DNA: TGTGCCAGCAGCCTGACTAGCGGGGTCGGAGAGCAGTACTTC
CDR3: CASSLTSGVGEQYF

V: TRBV15
J: TRBJ1-5
length: 16
D: .
size: .
DNA: TGTGCCACCAGCAGAGTCGGCGGACTGACTAATCAGCCCCAGCATTTT
CDR3: CATSRVGGLTNQPQHF

V: TRBV2
J: TRBJ2-7
length: 15
D: TRBD2
size: .
DNA: TGTGCCAGCAGTGAAATAGCGGGAGCGGACTACGAGCAGTACTTC
CDR3: CASSEIAGADYEQYF

V: TRBV4-2
J: TRBJ1-6
length: 19
D: .
size: .
DNA: TGTGCCAGCAGCCAAGATGCGTTAAGAGGTGAACTACAGAATTCACCCCTCCACTTT
CDR3: CASSQDALRGELQNSPLHF

V: TRBV6-6
J: TRBJ2-3
length: 11
D: TRBD1
size: .
DNA: TGTGCAGGGGGCAATTTAGATACGCAGTATTTT
CDR3: CAGGNLDTQYF

V: TRBV5-1
J: TRBJ2-1
length: 15
D: TRBD2
size: few
DNA: TGCGCCAGCAGCTCGGGCGGGGGGCTGAACAATGAGCAGTTCTTC
CDR3: CASSSGGGLNNEQFF

V: TRBV7-9
J: TRBJ1-2
length: 12
D: .
size: .
DNA: TGTGCCAGCAGCTTTGGTACGGATGGCTACACCTTC
CDR3: CASSFGTDGYTF

V: TRBV5-4
J: TRBJ1-3
length: 16
D: .
size: .
DNA: TGTGCCAGCAGTTTATCTGCAGGGGTATCTGGAAACACCATATATTTT
CDR3: CASSLSAGVSGNTIYF

V: TRBV28
J: TRBJ2-7
length: 15
D: .
size: .
DNA: TGTGCCAGCAGTTCCCCCAGGGACACCGCCTACGAGCAGTACTTC
CDR3: CASSSPRDTAYEQYF

V: TRBV7-9
J: TRBJ2-7
length: 12
D: .
size: .
DNA: TGTGCCAGCAGCTTTACCTCGGGGGAGCAGTACTTC
CDR3: CASSFTSGEQYF

V: TRBV7-2
J: TRBJ2-3
length: 15
D: TRBD2
size: few
DNA: TGTGCCAGCAGCCCCAGCGGGGGGGCCCGAAATACGCAGTATTTT
CDR3: CASSPSGGARNTQYF

V: TRBV4-2
J: TRBJ2-7
length: 15
D: .
size: once
DNA: TGTGCCAGCAGCCAGGGCGCGGGGCTGGAGTACGAGCAGTACTTC
CDR3: CASSQGAGLEYEQYF

V: TRBV7-9
J: TRBJ1-3
length: 15
D: .
size: .
DNA: TGTGCCAGCAGCTTAGACAGCCTCTCTGGAAACACCATATATTTT
CDR3: CASSLDSLSGNTIYF

V: TRBV7-2
J: TRBJ2-4
length: 15
D: .
size: once
DNA: TGTGCCAGCAGCTTAGACGGGCTAGCCAAAAACATTCAGTACTTC
CDR3: CASSLDGLAKNIQYF

V: TRBV5-6
J: TRBJ2-3
length: 19
D: TRBD2
size: .
DNA: TGTGCCAGCAGCCTGGGGTTTTGGACTAGCGGGGATGGCACAGATACGCAGTATTTT
CDR3: CASSLGFWTSGDGTDTQYF

V: TRBV5-1
J: TRBJ2-7
length: 14
D: TRBD1
size: .
DNA: TGCGCCAGCAGCTTGGCACAACAGGGGAGCGAGCAGTACTTC
CDR3: CASSLAQQGSEQYF

V: TRBV5-1
J: TRBJ2-3
length: 17
D: TRBD2
size: .
DNA: TGCGCCAGCAGCACATCTAGCGGGGGGCTAGAGTCAGATACGCAGTATTTT
CDR3: CASSTSSGGLESDTQYF

V: TRBV30
J: TRBJ2-5
length: 13
D: .
size: .
DNA: TGTGCCTGGAGTTACGGGGCTGCGGAGACCCAGTACTTC
CDR3: CAWSYGAAETQYF

V: TRBV6-4
J: TRBJ2-3
length: 14
D: TRBD2
size: .
DNA: TGTGCCAGCAGTTTCGGGGGGTCCACAGATACGCAGTATTTT
CDR3: CASSFGGSTDTQYF

V: TRBV11-2
J: TRBJ2-5
length: 19
D: TRBD2
size: .
DNA: TGTGCCAGCAGCTTAAAAGATCCGCTAGCGGGCCTCTCCTGGGAGACCCAGTACTTC
CDR3: CASSLKDPLAGLSWETQYF

V: TRBV5-1
J: TRBJ2-3
length: 15
D: TRBD1
size: once
DNA: TGCGCCAGCAGCCCGGGACAGCAGGCTACAGATACGCAGTATTTT
CDR3: CASSPGQQATDTQYF

V: TRBV6-1
J: TRBJ1-2
length: 15
D: TRBD1
size: .
DNA: TGTGCCAGCAGTGTAATGGGACAGGATTCTTATGGCTACACCTTC
CDR3: CASSVMGQDSYGYTF

V: TRBV27
J: TRBJ2-6
length: 14
D: .
size: .
DNA: TGTGCCAGCCAGACAGTGTCTGGGGCCAACGTCCTGACTTTC
CDR3: CASQTVSGANVLTF

V: TRBV7-8
J: TRBJ2-1
length: 17
D: TRBD2
size: .
DNA: TGTGCCAGCAGCCCACCTTGGAGCGGGAGCTCCTACAATGAGCAGTTCTTC
CDR3: CASSPPWSGSSYNEQFF

V: TRBV5-4
J: TRBJ2-5
length: 15
D: .
size: .
DNA: TGTGCCAGCAGCCAGAATAGCGCGGGCCAAGAGACCCAGTACTTC
CDR3: CASSQNSAGQETQYF

V: TRBV5-1
J: TRBJ2-3
length: 18
D: .
size: .
DNA: TGCGCCAGCAGCCGGGACCCCTTGCTCTTAGGGGGCACAGATACGCAGTATTTT
CDR3: CASSRDPLLLGGTDTQYF

V: TRBV6-6
J: TRBJ1-2
length: 13
D: TRBD1
size: .
DNA: TGTGCCTCCAGCCCGGACAGGGGCTCTGGCTACACCTTC
CDR3: CASSPDRGSGYTF

V: TRBV30
J: TRBJ1-2
length: 13
D: .
size: .
DNA: TGTGCGCGGAGAGAAGCAGGCCTCTATGGCTACACCTTC
CDR3: CARREAGLYGYTF

V: TRBV7-9
J: TRBJ1-4
length: 13
D: .
size: few
DNA: TGTGCCAGCAGCTTGGGTTCTGCTGAAAAACTGTTTTTT
CDR3: CASSLGSAEKLFF

V: TRBV28
J: TRBJ1-1
length: 15
D: TRBD1
size: .
DNA: TGTGCCAGCAGTTCCCTTGACAGGGCAAACACTGAAGCTTTCTTT
CDR3: CASSSLDRANTEAFF

V: TRBV29-1
J: TRBJ2-3
length: 13
D: .
size: .
DNA: TGCAGCGCTGAATCTACTAGCACAGATACGCAGTATTTT
CDR3: CSAESTSTDTQYF

V: TRBV6-5
J: TRBJ2-3
length: 15
D: .
size: once
DNA: TGTGCCAGCAGTTACGGAGGTAACAGGGCAGATACGCAGTATTTT
CDR3: CASSYGGNRADTQYF

V: TRBV10-3
J: TRBJ2-2
length: 15
D: .
size: .
DNA: TGTGCCATCAGTGCGGAATATGGGGGCACCGGGGAGCTGTTTTTT
CDR3: CAISAEYGGTGELFF